This TCR beta chain was identified during a study of OX40 agonist ivuxolimab in advanced cancers. The germline V and J ends were trimmed by 2 bases and 2 bases, with 13 bases remaining between them. CDR3 length: 16 amino acids. Germline V lookup: CDR1 SEHNR, CDR2 FQNEAQ (reference sequence). Sequencing was performed with immunoSEQ multiplex PCR; in TCRdb, only in-frame clones are kept and a portion is missing. This table has about 20,000 clones, roughly 80% appearing once. This specimen was CD4+ or CD8+ T cells sorted from blood, taken in a trial of the OX40 agonist ivuxolimab. The origin of this receptor is an adult with an advanced solid tumor such as melanoma, head and neck, liver or kidney cancer. The chain has TRBV7-9 and TRBJ2-1; D is perhaps TRBD2 (7 bases). The DNA for the CDR3 is TGTGCCAGCAGCTTAAAGGGCGGGGGCCCCTACAATGAGCAGTTCTTC. This sequence encodes CASSLKGGGPYNEQFF.